The 25 T cell receptor beta chains presented below share a single source sample, sequenced in a study of CD8 T cells in Susac syndrome. RNA was extracted with the RNeasy kit, and a quantity of about 0.45 to 1 ug was reverse transcribed using random hexamers. TCRdb re-called the immunoSEQ multiplex PCR reads through MiXCR, storing one row per CDR3 protein. This repertoire shows some 260,000 distinct CDR3 sequences, just under 95% found once; its top ten account for 0.07% to 0.09%. Sequenced input: CD4+ T cells from PBMCs. The source is a human donor with multiple sclerosis.

This clonotype was recorded once. The CDR3 region is CASSRRQGLSNEKLFF. The CDR3 region has the DNA TGCGCCAGCAGCCGTCGCCAGGGACTGAGTAATGAAAAACTGTTTTTT. The gene calls are TRBV4-1 and TRBJ1-4, with D possibly matching TRBD1 (5 bases). This CDR3 has 16 residues. The V end lost 4 bases, the J end lost 4 bases, and 16 bases lay between the germline ends. CDR1 is MGHRA, CDR2 YSYEKL, per germline.

This sequence joins TRBV28 and TRBJ1-4, with D possibly matching TRBD1 (5 bases). The germline V and J ends were trimmed by 3 bases and 3 bases, with 14 bases remaining between them. This CDR3 contains 16 residues. Germline V lookup: CDR1 MDHEN, CDR2 SYDVKM. CDR3 DNA sequence: TGTGCCAGCAGTTTTACGTGGGGCACCGCTAATGAAAAACTGTTTTTT. Residues: CASSFTWGTANEKLFF.

The chain links TRBV5-5 to TRBJ2-7, with a weak D call TRBD1 (6 bases). V was clipped by 4 bases and J by 3 bases, with 8 bases between them. CDR1 and CDR2 (germline): SGHKS, YYEKEE (reference sequence). The CDR3 extends over 12 amino acids. The CDR3 DNA is TGTGCCAGCAGCGAGACAGGCTACGAGCAGTACGTC. As protein: CASSETGYEQYV.

This clonotype appeared once. CDR3 bases: TGTGCCAGCAGCTTAGCCCCCCGGACTAGCGGGGCTGACAATGAGCAGTTCTTC. Its protein product is CASSLAPRTSGADNEQFF. The chain recombines TRBV11-1 with TRBJ2-1; 12 bases agree with TRBD2. V was pared by 0 bases and J by 5 bases, with 8 bases of the junction left unmatched. CDR3 length equals 18 residues. Germline values: CDR1 SGHAT, CDR2 FQDESV (reference sequence).

The chain combines TRBV19 with TRBJ2-4; TRBD1 aligns across 7 bases. V lost 3 bases, J lost 7 bases, and 9 bases stayed unmatched. Germline V gene lookup returns CDR1 LNHDA and CDR2 SQIVND (reference sequence). The CDR3 runs 15 residues. This CDR3 is CASSIGGQVKNIQYF. The CDR3 DNA follows: TGTGCCAGTAGTATTGGAGGACAGGTCAAGAACATTCAGTACTTC.

The V and J genes are TRBV20-1 and TRBJ2-7; 8 nucleotides align to TRBD2. Germline trimming cut 6 bases from V and 3 bases from J; bases unmatched to any gene: 7. This CDR3 has 13 residues. The germline V gene encodes CDR1 DFQATT and CDR2 SNEGSKA (reference sequence). CDR3: CSAKTGGIYEQYF. In DNA form, the CDR3 reads TGCAGTGCCAAGACGGGGGGGATCTACGAGCAGTACTTC.

The chain combines TRBV3-1 with TRBJ2-3, with 10 positions matching TRBD2. The germline CDR1 and CDR2 sequences are LGHDT and YNNKEL (reference sequence). The J segment lost 5 bases and the V segment lost 5 bases, leaving 4 bases of the junction unmatched. The length of the CDR3 is 14 residues. The CDR3 bases are TGTGCCAGCAGCGTTGGGACTAGCGTAGATACGCAGTATTTT. Protein product: CASSVGTSVDTQYF.

This clonotype was seen just once. This chain joins TRBV15 and TRBJ1-1; D not resolved. V lost 0 bases, J lost 0 bases, and 8 bases lay in between. This CDR3 contains 15 residues. From germline, CDR1 is LNHNV and CDR2 YYDKDF (reference sequence). In DNA, the CDR3 is TGTGCCACCAGCAGAGATCCGTTCATGAACACTGAAGCTTTCTTT. It encodes CATSRDPFMNTEAFF.

The chain employs TRBV2 and TRBJ2-2, with 9 bases matching TRBD2. V was clipped by 8 bases and J by 6 bases; unmatched bases: 4. The CDR3 totals 13 residues. Germline V gene sequence: CDR1 SNHLY, CDR2 FYNNEI. CDR3 bases: TGTGCCAGCTGGACTAGCGTCGCCGGGGAGCTGTTTTTT. The encoded protein is CASWTSVAGELFF.

The CDR3 DNA follows: TGTGCCAGCGGACAGGATCAACCCTCCTACGAGCAGTACTTC. Its protein product is CASGQDQPSYEQYF. The chain links TRBV6-1 to TRBJ2-7; 7 bases fit TRBD1. V was pared by 8 bases and J by 0 bases, with 7 bases of the junction left unmatched. Germline V gene sequence: CDR1 MNHNS, CDR2 SASEGT. The CDR3 consists of 14 residues.

This rearrangement joins TRBV6-6 to TRBJ2-5; 7 bases match TRBD1. Germline assignment: CDR1 MNHNY and CDR2 SVGAGI (reference sequence). V lost 0 bases, J lost 4 bases, and 8 bases stayed unmatched. This CDR3 contains 16 residues. CDR3 DNA: TGTGCCAGCAGTTACTCGGGGGCAGGGGGTAGAGAGACCCAGTACTTC. This translates into CASSYSGAGGRETQYF.

The table lists this clonotype with a count of one. The J gene is TRBJ1-2, the V gene TRBV28; D is perhaps TRBD1 (6 bases). The CDR3 spans 14 residues. The germline gives CDR1 MDHEN, CDR2 SYDVKM. The V end lost 5 bases, the J end lost 4 bases, and 14 bases lay between the germline ends. The CDR3 spells CASSLLGHTYGYTF. The CDR3 DNA reads TGTGCCAGCAGTCTATTGGGACACACCTATGGCTACACCTTC.

The rearrangement uses TRBV7-8 and TRBJ1-5; 11 bases fit TRBD1. V was clipped by 5 bases and J by 0 bases; unmatched bases: 6. Germline CDR1 is SGHVS and CDR2 is FQNEAQ. The CDR3 is made up of 17 amino acids. The CDR3 sequence: CASSLGTGGYSNQPQHF. In DNA form, the CDR3 reads TGTGCCAGCAGCCTCGGGACAGGGGGTTATAGCAATCAGCCCCAGCATTTT.

Only one count was recorded for this clonotype. The chain carries TRBV4-1 and TRBJ1-4; weak D call: TRBD1 (6 bases). Germline V gene lookup returns CDR1 MGHRA and CDR2 YSYEKL. The CDR3 spans 15 residues. Trimming took off 4 bases at V and 8 bases at J, with 17 bases between the two ends. The DNA for the CDR3 is TGCGCCAGCAGCCCGTTTCAGGGGCGCGTAGAAAAACTGTTTTTT. Protein sequence: CASSPFQGRVEKLFF.

The V gene is TRBV20-1, the J gene TRBJ2-5; D not certain. Germline V gives CDR1 DFQATT, CDR2 SNEGSKA (reference sequence). The CDR3 consists of 13 residues. The germline V and J ends were trimmed by 0 bases and 5 bases, with 10 bases remaining between them. CDR3 coding DNA: TGCAGTGCTAGAGATCGGAGCTGGGAGACCCAGTACTTC. It translates to CSARDRSWETQYF.

V is TRBV7-9 and J is TRBJ1-5; D remains unclear. In germline, CDR1 is SEHNR, CDR2 FQNEAQ (reference sequence). The CDR3 spans 13 residues. The germline V and J ends were trimmed by 5 bases and 9 bases, with 14 bases remaining between them. CDR3 DNA sequence: TGTGCCAGCAGCATAGGCCCCGTTGGGCCCCAGCATTTT. Amino acid sequence: CASSIGPVGPQHF.

This chain links TRBV12-3 or TRBV12-4 with TRBJ1-6; 7 nucleotides match TRBD1. CDR3 length equals 16 residues. After removal of 6 bases from V and 3 bases from J, the junction contained 8 bases not matched to a gene. The CDR3 region has the DNA TGTGCCAGCAGCAAAGGGACAGTTCTCTATAATTCACCCCTCCACTTT. Residues: CASSKGTVLYNSPLHF.

This chain connects TRBV7-8 to TRBJ2-1, with 16 bases fitting TRBD2. Per the germline V gene, CDR1 is SGHVS and CDR2 is FQNEAQ. The CDR3 consists of 16 residues. V trimming: 5 bases; J trimming: 9 bases; junction bases outside the gene matches: 7. The CDR3: CASSRTGLAGGTEQFF. The CDR3, as DNA: TGTGCCAGCAGCCGAACGGGACTAGCGGGAGGGACTGAGCAGTTCTTC.

CDR3 protein: CASSQGQGAHFTEAFF. DNA for the CDR3: TGCGCCAGCAGCCAGGGACAGGGGGCGCATTTCACTGAAGCTTTCTTT. This chain links TRBV5-1 with TRBJ1-1, with 12 bases that match TRBD1. V lost 4 bases to trimming and J lost 4 bases; unmatched junction nucleotides: 8. Germline values: CDR1 SGHRS, CDR2 YFSETQ. The CDR3 has 16 amino acids.

The genes are TRBV29-1 and TRBJ1-2; D is undetermined. Germline V lookup: CDR1 SQVTM, CDR2 ANQGSEA. This CDR3 comprises 13 residues. V lost 0 bases and J 8 bases, leaving 13 bases between the germline ends. The CDR3 sequence: CSVEEEAFRGYTF. As DNA, the CDR3 is TGCAGCGTTGAAGAAGAGGCATTCCGGGGCTACACCTTC.

This rearrangement joins TRBV6-4 to TRBJ2-7, with 14 bases lining up with TRBD2. This CDR3 is built from 17 residues. Losses at the gene ends were 1 base for V and 3 bases for J; bases not matched to a gene: 5. Per the germline V gene, CDR1 is MRHNA and CDR2 is SNTAGT. CDR3 sequence: CASSDCSTSGRDYEQYV. CDR3 DNA sequence: TGTGCCAGCAGTGACTGCTCGACTAGCGGGAGGGACTACGAGCAGTACGTC.

The chain has TRBV20-1 and TRBJ2-5, with TRBD2 matching over 10 bases. Germline-derived CDR1 and CDR2 are DFQATT and SNEGSKA (reference sequence). V lost 6 bases and J lost 1; bases outside the gene matches: 8. The CDR3 contains 15 residues. DNA for the CDR3: TGCAGTGCCCGGGCCGCTAGCGGGAGCCAAGAGACCCAGTACTTC. This encodes CSARAASGSQETQYF.

The chain combines TRBV7-9 with TRBJ2-7; TRBD1 aligns across 7 bases. J lost 5 bases, V lost 1 base, and 8 bases had no gene match. The CDR3 is 15 amino acids. In germline, CDR1 is SEHNR, CDR2 FQNEAQ (reference sequence). CDR3 in DNA: TGTGCCAGCAGCTTAGTCCCAGGGGGATGGAACGAGCAGTACGTC. Translation: CASSLVPGGWNEQYV.

This chain links TRBV20-1 with TRBJ2-5; D call uncertain. Germline assignment: CDR1 DFQATT and CDR2 SNEGSKA (reference sequence). The CDR3 is made up of 11 amino acids. The CDR3 bases are TGCAGCGCCCAAGGTAGAGAGACCCAGTACTTC. Protein product: CSAQGRETQYF.

The chain uses TRBV3-1 and TRBJ2-2, with 8 bases aligning to TRBD1. The CDR3 sequence is 17 residues long. V was clipped by 1 base and J by 0 bases; unmatched bases: 4. The germline gives CDR1 LGHDT, CDR2 YNNKEL (reference sequence). CDR3 loop: CASSQAWDRTNTGELFF. The DNA of the CDR3 is TGTGCCAGCAGCCAAGCCTGGGACAGGACGAACACCGGGGAGCTGTTTTTT.